This T cell receptor (beta chain) was observed in a study of T cells in Graves' hyperthyroidism and ophthalmopathy. The CDR3 runs to 11 residues. V gave up 0 bases and J gave up 5 bases, with 2 bases separating them. The V gene's germline CDR1 is MNHEY and CDR2 SVGAGI. It was RNA transcripts that yielded the amplified TCR beta CDR3 regions. HTBI primers were used for first-round RT-PCR of the TCR CDR3. TCRdb analysed the multiplex PCR reads with MiXCR anew, one entry per CDR3 protein. The repertoire has over 350,000 distinct CDR3 sequences, approximately 17% of them found once; the top ten carry about 38%.

The chain uses TRBV6-5 and TRBJ2-7; D gene ambiguous. The sample taken for sequencing was blood. The sequence came from a man aged 18-30 years with Graves' ophthalmopathy. In DNA form, the CDR3 reads TGTGCCAGCAGTTACTCTAACGAGCAGTACTTC. Its protein is CASSYSNEQYF.